The sequence of this T cell receptor (beta chain) was determined in a study of cytomegalovirus exposure and HLA in healthy donors. Study summary: The same platform was used for the 120 validation repertoires and the 650 to 800 first-cohort repertoires, a later analysis reported. Study outcomes and limitations: One later analysis, an examination of the 120 validation repertoires, found that first-cohort TCR clusters tended to co-occur in them. Under in vitro conditions, three CMV-associated chains were confirmed as specific for CMV antigens.

This clone has a single count. The antigen is unknown. Data came from immunoSEQ multiplex PCR; TCRdb stores just in-frame clones and leaves some out. This repertoire shows roughly 310,000 clones, approximately 91% found once; its top ten account for roughly 0.96%. V dropped 0 bases and J dropped 3; count of bases not matched to a gene: 1. CDR1 is LGHNA, CDR2 YSLEER, per germline. The CDR3 totals 15 residues. The sequencing input was PBMCs. This chain connects TRBV4-3 to TRBJ1-4; TRBD1 aligns across 7 bases. This TCR was sampled from a man aged 25 to 40 in good health and CMV-seronegative. CDR3: CASSQDGQANEKLFF. CDR3 DNA: TGCGCCAGCAGCCAAGATGGACAGGCTAATGAAAAACTGTTTTTT.